This T cell receptor beta chain is from a study of CD8+CD57+ T cells in acquired aplastic anemia. The overall study: On average, sorted CD4+ and CD8+ cells gave 2.5 to 4 ug of DNA.

Study-level points and caveats: The same twenty-nine CD8+ CDR3 sequences occurred in patients and in controls.

This clonotype was counted ten times or more. Its antigen is not known. Genomic DNA served as template for TCR beta VDJ and CDR3 profiling. MiXCR, run by TCRdb on the reads, gives a single entry per CDR3 protein. The data show around 170,000 distinct CDR3 sequences, 40% to 55% seen once. CD8+CD57+ cell expansion, shown by flow cytometry, had occurred in the patients selected for sequencing. A severe acquired aplastic anemia diagnosis applied to all patients. Blood was sampled before the patients had received any therapy. CDR3 length: 14 residues. Per the germline V gene, CDR1 is MNHEY and CDR2 is SVGAGI. The ends were cut back, 2 bases at V and 5 bases at J, with 10 bases in the middle.

Sequencing input: sorted CD4+, CD8+, or CD8+CD57+ T cells (not recorded which) from PBMCs. This chain uses TRBV6-5 with TRBJ1-5, with D possibly being TRBD1 (5 bases). The TCR sequence derives from a human donor with aplastic anemia. CDR3 nucleotides: TGTGCCAGCAGTTACAGGGGATCGGATCAGCCCCAGCATTTT. Translation: CASSYRGSDQPQHF.